These 17 T cell receptor beta chains came from one sample sequenced in a study of PD-L1 blockade in urothelial cancer. Sequencing used immunoSEQ multiplex PCR; TCRdb keeps in-frame clones, though not all of them. Of around 100,000 clones listed, roughly 87% are singletons. Regarding time point: pretreatment peripheral blood. Sample: PBMCs, taken around atezolizumab (anti-PD-L1) treatment. The receptors were sampled from a man between 60 and 75 years old with urothelial cancer.

The genes are TRBV4-1 and TRBJ1-2, with 9 bases that match TRBD1. The V gene end was trimmed by 2 bases and the J gene end by 4 bases; junction bases not matched to a gene: 2. The CDR3 loop spans 14 amino acids. Germline assignment: CDR1 MGHRA and CDR2 YSYEKL. CDR3 region: CASSQRTGVYGYTF. In DNA, the CDR3 is TGCGCCAGCAGCCAACGGACAGGGGTCTATGGCTACACCTTC.

Written as DNA, the CDR3 is TGCGCCAGCAGCTTGGAGACTCGGAGGGGCACTGAAGCTTTCTTT. Its protein is CASSLETRRGTEAFF. The chain carries TRBV5-1 and TRBJ1-1, with a weak D call TRBD1 (5 bases). This CDR3 has 15 amino acids. The germline V gene encodes CDR1 SGHRS and CDR2 YFSETQ. V lost 0 bases and J 4 bases, leaving 13 bases between the germline ends.

This clone was recorded a few times. This sequence joins TRBV5-1 and TRBJ2-5; 7 bases line up with TRBD2. This CDR3 contains 16 residues. After removal of 1 base from V and 4 bases from J, the junction contained 10 bases not matched to a gene. The V gene's germline CDR1 is SGHRS and CDR2 YFSETQ. CDR3 protein: CASSLQASGRGETQYF. As DNA, the CDR3 is TGCGCCAGCAGCTTGCAGGCTAGCGGCCGGGGAGAGACCCAGTACTTC.

The chain is built from TRBV19 and TRBJ2-7; maybe TRBD1 (6 bases). This CDR3 has 14 residues. Germline V gene lookup returns CDR1 LNHDA and CDR2 SQIVND (reference sequence). The ends were cut back, 4 bases at V and 7 bases at J, with 17 bases in the middle. CDR3 sequence reads: CASSRVDSQTEQYF. CDR3 nucleotides: TGTGCCAGTAGTAGAGTGGACAGCCAGACGGAGCAGTACTTC.

The chain couples TRBV5-6 to TRBJ2-3, with D maybe TRBD2 (6 bases). V dropped 4 bases and J dropped 2 bases, with 20 bases sitting between them. Looked up from germline, CDR1 is SGHDT and CDR2 is YYEEEE. The CDR3 is 17 residues long. DNA of the CDR3: TGTGCCAGCAGCCTGGAAGTAGCGGACCTAATCACAGATACGCAGTATTTT. Translated: CASSLEVADLITDTQYF.

The gene calls are TRBV28 and TRBJ2-7; 8 nucleotides match TRBD1. Germline V gene lookup returns CDR1 MDHEN and CDR2 SYDVKM. The CDR3 consists of 13 residues. V shed 6 bases and J 2 bases; nucleotides not matched to a gene: 3. The CDR3 bases are TGTGCCAGCAGGCCGGGACAGGCCTACGAGCAGTACTTC. Translated, it gives CASRPGQAYEQYF.

The genes are TRBV28 and TRBJ1-5, with D maybe TRBD1 (5 bases). Trimming cost V 3 bases and J 4 bases, with 7 bases left between them. The CDR3 runs to 13 residues. CDR1 MDHEN and CDR2 SYDVKM come from the germline V gene. CDR3 DNA sequence: TGTGCCAGCAGTTTCCCAGGGAATCAGCCCCAGCATTTT. Amino acid sequence: CASSFPGNQPQHF.

The V call is TRBV5-4, the J call TRBJ2-4; 9 bases agree with TRBD2. V lost 7 bases and J lost 6; bases outside the gene matches: 14. Germline-derived CDR1 and CDR2 are SGHNT and YYREEE (reference sequence). This CDR3 has 16 residues. The CDR3 coding sequence is TGTGCCAGCGGGCGGGAGGGCCGACTACCGGGAAACATTCAGTACTTC. Translated: CASGREGRLPGNIQYF.

This sequence joins TRBV2 and TRBJ1-2; 7 bases map to TRBD1. Germline trimming cut 1 base from V and 7 bases from J; bases unmatched to any gene: 9. The CDR3 is 15 residues long. CDR1 and CDR2 (germline): SNHLY, FYNNEI. This chain's CDR3 is CASSEVGPAGGGYTF. The CDR3 DNA sequence: TGTGCCAGCAGTGAAGTGGGCCCGGCAGGGGGTGGCTACACCTTC.

This chain joins TRBV30 and TRBJ2-2; unclear D gene. The CDR3 is 12 residues long. Trimming took 0 bases from V and 8 from J, leaving 7 bases between them. Germline CDR1 reads GTSNPN; CDR2 reads SVGIG (reference sequence). CDR3 region: CAWSVRRGELFF. CDR3 nucleotide sequence: TGTGCCTGGAGTGTACGTAGAGGGGAGCTGTTTTTT.

The rearrangement uses TRBV7-9 and TRBJ1-1, with 7 bases aligning to TRBD1. Germline V gene data show CDR1 as SEHNR and CDR2 as FQNEAQ (reference sequence). The ends lost 1 base at V and 7 bases at J; junction bases unmatched: 3. CDR3 size: 13 residues. This CDR3 is CASSLGGGLEAFF. The CDR3 DNA is TGTGCCAGCAGCTTAGGAGGGGGCCTTGAAGCTTTCTTT.

This clone was detected a few times. The chain joins TRBV5-5 to TRBJ1-2, with D tentatively TRBD1 (5 bases). The V end lost 1 base, the J end lost 2 bases, and 12 bases lay between the germline ends. Germline V gives CDR1 SGHKS, CDR2 YYEKEE (reference sequence). The CDR3 totals 15 residues. The CDR3 reads CASSLWAGPNYGYTF. The CDR3, as DNA: TGTGCCAGCAGCTTGTGGGCAGGGCCCAACTATGGCTACACCTTC.

J is TRBJ2-3 and V is TRBV11-2; TRBD2 matches at 12 bases. The CDR3 extends over 15 amino acids. Per the germline V gene, CDR1 is SGHAT and CDR2 is FQNNGV. The V and J ends lost 5 bases and 5 bases, in that order; junction bases with no gene match: 5. CDR3 sequence: CASSRLAGGRDTQYF. CDR3 DNA sequence: TGTGCCAGCAGCCGTCTAGCGGGAGGGAGAGATACGCAGTATTTT.

J is TRBJ2-3 and V is TRBV9, with 9 positions matching TRBD2. Germline CDR1 and CDR2: SGDLS and YYNGEE. V lost 0 bases and J lost 1; bases outside the gene matches: 0. The CDR3 length is 15 residues. The CDR3 nucleotides read TGTGCCAGCAGCGTAGGGACTAGCGGCACAGATACGCAGTATTTT. Translating it yields CASSVGTSGTDTQYF. Supplemented by reference TRBV9 and TRBJ2-3, the full variable domain reads DSGVTQTPKHLITATGQRVTLRCSPRSGDLSVYWYQQSLDQGLQFLIQYYNGEERAKGNILERFSAQQFPDLHSELNLSSLELGDSALYFCASSVGTSGTDTQYFGPGTRLTVL.

This clone has only one observation. The J gene is TRBJ2-7, the V gene TRBV6-6; weak D call: TRBD1 (5 bases). The CDR3 runs to 13 residues. Germline CDR1 is MNHNY and CDR2 is SVGAGI (reference sequence). The V gene lost 6 bases and the J gene lost 2 bases, with 11 bases spanning the gap. The CDR3 reads CASSSGHPYEQYF. The CDR3 coding sequence is TGTGCCAGCAGCTCTGGACACCCCTACGAGCAGTACTTC.

This clone was found once. The chain carries TRBV4-3 and TRBJ2-2; the D gene is possibly TRBD1 (5 bases). Trimming left V 3 bases short and J 4 bases short, with 9 bases between. CDR3 length: 14 residues. The germline V gene has CDR1 LGHNA and CDR2 YSLEER. The CDR3 nucleotides read TGCGCCAGCAGCCAGGGGCAGGGCACCGGGGAGCTGTTTTTT. Its translation is CASSQGQGTGELFF.

The chain uses TRBV28 and TRBJ2-7; 8 nucleotides agree with TRBD2. Germline loops: CDR1 MDHEN, CDR2 SYDVKM. V trimming: 7 bases; J trimming: 0 bases; junction bases outside the gene matches: 5. The CDR3 is 14 residues long. The CDR3 loop is CASTSGTSSYEQYF. CDR3 in DNA: TGTGCCAGCACCTCCGGGACTAGCTCCTACGAGCAGTACTTC. The complete variable domain, with remaining parts taken from reference TRBV28 and TRBJ2-7, reads DVKVTQSSRYLVKRTGEKVFLECVQDMDHENMFWYRQDPGLGLRLIYFSYDVKMKEKGDIPEGYSVSREKKERFSLILESASTNQTSMYLCASTSGTSSYEQYFGPGTRLTVT.